This T cell receptor beta chain was profiled in a study of cytomegalovirus exposure and HLA in healthy donors. V lost 4 bases, J lost 7 bases, and 12 bases lay in between. The V gene's germline CDR1 is SGHRS and CDR2 YFSETQ. The CDR3 contains 13 residues. As to this clone: Its specificity is unknown.

PCR used 60 Vbeta primers and 13 Jbeta primers. The table came from immunoSEQ multiplex PCR; TCRdb's copy has only in-frame clones and leaves some out. The sample lists approximately 180,000 clones; roughly 70% were seen once. Overall study findings and caveats: Versus the approximately 700-donor mean, an Asian-associated ancestry cluster reportedly showed fewer N-insertions in a later analysis.

The chain carries TRBV5-1 and TRBJ1-5; TRBD1 might be the D (5 bases). The specimen sequenced was PBMCs. The TCR sequence derives from a male donor in good health and CMV-seronegative. The CDR3 sequence: CASSVTGMQPQHF. The CDR3 nucleotides are TGCGCCAGCAGCGTCACAGGAATGCAGCCCCAGCATTTT.